This is a list of T cell receptor beta chains from one sample in a study of T cells in Graves' hyperthyroidism and ophthalmopathy. TCRdb ran MiXCR on the multiplex PCR reads and lists one entry per CDR3 protein. The sample records about 410,000 distinct CDR3 sequences, roughly 14% being singletons. The sequenced sample consisted of blood. These receptors all come from a man aged 18-30 years with Graves' ophthalmopathy. Each CDR3 is given with its conserved first and last residue. The order of the fields is V gene, clone size, CDR3 protein. Only some rows state a clone size, as once, few, many or a class for expanded clones.

TRBV11-2 many CASSFHSEQSSYEQYF
TRBV12-5 . CASGLVEYEQFF
TRBV19 . CASSLHRAVRANTEAFF
TRBV6-2/TRBV6-3 once CASSYSQRFYEQYF
TRBV5-1 few CASSGLTGDEQYF
TRBV14 . CASRTSGSNTGELFF
TRBV20-1 many CSARSYLDQTQYF
TRBV6-2/TRBV6-3 . CASSGGVVYEQYF
TRBV6-1 many CASSDRQLNNEQFF
TRBV10-3 . CAISESTDTQYF
TRBV24-1 . CVTSDPKIGGRATNEQFF
TRBV9 few CASSDGGGALGNQPQHF
TRBV3-1 many CASSRTGGDNEQFF
TRBV10-3 . CAISDPEQRGAAVSYNEQFF
TRBV4-1 . CASSQDQGWGYGYTF
TRBV7-9 many CASSLTSELNTEAFF
TRBV11-3 few CASSSGTESKNIQYF
TRBV18 . CASSPGDAAIYF
TRBV5-1 many CASSLGGLGTDTQYF
TRBV27 many CASSSGPGTGMEDTQYF
TRBV10-3 few CAIRESGRDTGELFF
TRBV28 many CASIPGQGAGEQYF
TRBV28 many CASSQTKTLYNEQFF
TRBV9 few CASSVVVGATDTQYF
TRBV24-1 . CATSGEGYTQYF
TRBV6-1 . CASSEIVGSSYEQYF
TRBV6-4 few CASSSLGGTGELFF
TRBV18 many CASSQTDSDYGYTF
TRBV12-3/TRBV12-4 many CASRVTSSYNEQFF
TRBV6-2/TRBV6-3 many CASTHPDRATGYTF
TRBV7-9 . CASSLETSERGEQFF
TRBV12-3/TRBV12-4 many CASSLYPRQGDTF
TRBV4-1 . CASSQEGQAGWTQYF
TRBV5-1 few CASSLTWDREYTDTQYF
TRBV6-5 few CASSPAGTEAFF
TRBV7-9 many CASTGTGGVNEQFF
TRBV24-1 many CATSVGSTDTQYF
TRBV12-3/TRBV12-4 many CASRPEYQETQYF
TRBV20-1 few CSAKSTGDSYGYTF
TRBV13 many CASSLGRQLLNEQFF
TRBV4-1 . CASSHGGGGQETQYF
TRBV10-3 few CAISGKTMQLYNEQFF
TRBV19 few CASTIGRGDTDTQYF